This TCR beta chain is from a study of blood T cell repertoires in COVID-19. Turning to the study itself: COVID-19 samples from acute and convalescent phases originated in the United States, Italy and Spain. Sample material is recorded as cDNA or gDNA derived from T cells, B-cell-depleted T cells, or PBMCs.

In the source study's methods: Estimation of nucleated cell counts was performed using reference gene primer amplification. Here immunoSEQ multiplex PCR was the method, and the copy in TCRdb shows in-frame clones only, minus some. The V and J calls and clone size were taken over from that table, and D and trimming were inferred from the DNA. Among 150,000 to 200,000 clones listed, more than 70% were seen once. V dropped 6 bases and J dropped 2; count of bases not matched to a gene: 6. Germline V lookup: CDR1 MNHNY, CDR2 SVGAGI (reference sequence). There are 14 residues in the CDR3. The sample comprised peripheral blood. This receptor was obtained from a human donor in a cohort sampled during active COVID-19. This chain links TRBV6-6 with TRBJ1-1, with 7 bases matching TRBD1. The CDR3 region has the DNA TGTGCCAGCAGGCTGGACAGGCCTAACACTGAAGCTTTCTTT. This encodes CASRLDRPNTEAFF.